Listed below are T cell receptor beta chains from one sample, sequenced in a study of shared clonotypes between healthy human individuals. Profiled with immunoSEQ multiplex PCR; TCRdb holds only in-frame clones, not every one. Of under 1 million clones listed, 80% to 95% are singletons. Specimen: naive CD8+ T cells sorted from blood. Receptors originate from a man aged 30 to 45 in good health. CDR3s include the opening cysteine and the closing phenylalanine or tryptophan. D genes are given only for firm matches. Some rows have no size entry. The others give once, few or many, or a class for an expanded clone.

NA,TRBD1,TRBV7-9,TRBJ1-2,CASSLGRTGDSYGYTF,TGTGCCAGCAGCTTAGGGCGGACAGGGGACAGCTATGGCTACACCTTC
NA,NA,TRBV2,TRBJ1-2,CASSFIQMVYGYTF,TGTGCCAGCAGTTTCATACAAATGGTCTATGGCTACACCTTC
once,TRBD2,TRBV29-1,TRBJ2-1,CSVWGTTYNEQFF,TGCAGCGTCTGGGGGACTACCTACAATGAGCAGTTCTTC
NA,NA,TRBV7-9,TRBJ2-3,CASSFRSLAGADTQYF,TGTGCCAGCAGCTTCAGGTCCCTAGCAGGGGCAGATACGCAGTATTTT
NA,NA,TRBV2,TRBJ2-3,CASSNGRPSTDTQYF,TGTGCCAGCAGCAACGGACGACCCAGCACAGATACGCAGTATTTT
NA,TRBD1,TRBV5-1,TRBJ2-3,CASSWGETGASTDTQYF,TGCGCCAGCAGCTGGGGGGAGACAGGGGCGAGCACAGATACGCAGTATTTT
NA,NA,TRBV4-3,TRBJ2-7,CASSQVQGTYEQYF,TGCGCCAGCAGCCAAGTCCAGGGAACCTACGAGCAGTACTTC
NA,TRBD2,TRBV27,TRBJ2-1,CASQDSGMGFAYNEQFF,TGTGCCAGCCAAGATAGCGGGATGGGATTTGCCTACAATGAGCAGTTCTTC
NA,TRBD1,TRBV7-9,TRBJ2-7,CASSGNGQGLYEQYF,TGTGCCAGCAGCGGCAATGGACAGGGGCTCTACGAGCAGTACTTC
NA,TRBD2,TRBV30,TRBJ2-5,CAWSIREGTGWGLAGGASVETQYF,TGTGCCTGGTCTATTAGAGAGGGAACGGGATGGGGACTAGCGGGAGGGGCCTCGGTCGAGACCCAGTACTTC
NA,NA,TRBV11-2,TRBJ2-7,CASSLFGRVHEQYF,TGTGCCAGCAGCTTATTTGGCAGGGTCCACGAGCAGTACTTC
NA,NA,TRBV9,TRBJ1-1,CASSPGQGTEAFF,TGTGCCAGCAGCCCTGGCCAGGGCACTGAAGCTTTCTTT
NA,NA,TRBV10-3,TRBJ1-4,CAIREGSTNEKLFF,TGTGCCATCAGGGAGGGGTCCACTAATGAAAAACTGTTTTTT
NA,TRBD1,TRBV28,TRBJ1-1,CASSLRDRGLSTEAFF,TGTGCCAGCAGTCTCCGGGACAGGGGGTTGAGCACTGAAGCTTTCTTT
NA,TRBD2,TRBV7-9,TRBJ2-7,CASSSPTGLAGGYEQYF,TGTGCCAGCAGCTCACCTACGGGACTAGCGGGAGGGTACGAGCAGTACTTC
NA,NA,TRBV7-3,TRBJ2-7,CASSLSRAPNYEQYF,TGTGCCAGCAGCTTATCCCGAGCACCAAACTACGAGCAGTACTTC
NA,NA,TRBV11-2,TRBJ2-1,CASSLAWTPKYNEQFF,TGTGCCAGCAGCTTAGCCTGGACGCCCAAGTACAATGAGCAGTTCTTC
NA,NA,TRBV27,TRBJ2-1,CASNQGFASYNEQFF,TGTGCCAGCAACCAGGGGTTCGCCTCCTACAATGAGCAGTTCTTC
NA,NA,TRBV6-5,TRBJ2-1,CASSYSRQEQFF,TGTGCCAGCAGTTACTCGAGACAGGAGCAGTTCTTC
NA,TRBD1,TRBV6-5,TRBJ2-7,CASSVLQGALDEQYF,TGTGCCAGCAGTGTGCTCCAGGGGGCCCTTGACGAGCAGTACTTC
once,NA,TRBV27,TRBJ2-6,CASSPIGTGANVLTF,TGTGCCAGCAGTCCTATAGGGACTGGGGCCAACGTCCTGACTTTC
NA,TRBD2,TRBV5-4,TRBJ2-7,CASSFWGGRYEQYF,TGTGCCAGCAGCTTTTGGGGGGGGAGGTACGAGCAGTACTTC
NA,NA,TRBV4-1,TRBJ1-1,CASSQEAGVNTEAFF,TGCGCCAGCAGCCAAGAGGCAGGGGTTAACACTGAAGCTTTCTTT
once,TRBD2,TRBV28,TRBJ2-4,CASSRMTSGRARPSIQYF,TGTGCCAGCAGTCGTATGACTAGCGGGAGGGCCAGGCCTTCCATTCAGTACTTC
NA,NA,TRBV19,TRBJ2-7,CASSLPSESYEQYF,TGTGCCAGTAGCCTCCCTAGCGAGTCCTACGAGCAGTACTTC
NA,TRBD1,TRBV4-1,TRBJ2-7,CASSPRGQGPYEQYF,TGCGCCAGCAGCCCGAGGGGGCAGGGACCCTACGAGCAGTACTTC
once,NA,TRBV30,TRBJ2-7,CAWTLQGEQYF,TGTGCCTGGACACTACAGGGCGAGCAGTACTTC